The 22 T cell receptor beta chains below were found in one sample sequenced in a study of T cells in narcolepsy. Profiled with immunoSEQ multiplex PCR; TCRdb holds only in-frame clones, not every one. The table lists fewer than 35,000 clones, less than 90% of them singletons, with around 3% in the top ten. Source material: CD45RA- memory CD4+ T cells from PBMCs. The receptors shown here come from a human donor with narcolepsy.

The count of this clone is one. The chain links TRBV30 to TRBJ1-2; D possibly corresponds to TRBD1 (6 bases). V lost 7 bases to trimming and J lost 8 bases, with 14 bases between them. The CDR3 sequence is 11 residues long. Germline-derived CDR1 and CDR2 are GTSNPN and SVGIG (reference sequence). The CDR3 DNA sequence: TGTGCCTCCTCAGGGGTCTTGGGCTACACCTTC. Translated, it gives CASSGVLGYTF. The full variable domain, in which reference TRBV30 and TRBJ1-2 provide the parts outside the CDR3, is SQTIHQWPATLVQPVGSPLSLECTVEGTSNPNLYWYRQAAGRGLQLLFYSVGIGQISSEVPQNLSASRPQDRQFILSSKKLLLSDSGFYLCASSGVLGYTFGSGTRLTVV.

Sample share makes this clone medium-sized. The chain has TRBV2 and TRBJ2-7; 8 bases line up with TRBD1. V lost 3 bases, J lost 4 bases, and 5 bases stayed unmatched. The CDR3 extends over 14 amino acids. Germline assignment: CDR1 SNHLY and CDR2 FYNNEI. CDR3 sequence reads: CASSDRTGGYEQYF. In nucleotides, the CDR3 is TGTGCCAGCAGTGACAGAACAGGGGGGTACGAGCAGTACTTC.

The chain is built from TRBV7-2 and TRBJ1-4; 9 nucleotides agree with TRBD1. This CDR3 is built from 15 residues. In germline, CDR1 is SGHTA, CDR2 FQGNSA. Trimming at V came to 2 bases and at J to 7 bases, leaving 5 bases not matched to a gene. The CDR3 nucleotides read TGTGCCAGCAGCTTAACCTGGGACAGGGCTGAAAAACTGTTTTTT. Its translation: CASSLTWDRAEKLFF. The full variable domain, in which reference TRBV7-2 and TRBJ1-4 provide the parts outside the CDR3, is GAGVSQSPSNKVTEKGKDVELRCDPISGHTALYWYRQSLGQGLEFLIYFQGNSAPDKSGLPSDRFSAERTGGSVSTLTIQRTQQEDSAVYLCASSLTWDRAEKLFFGSGTQLSVL.

The rearrangement links TRBV30 to TRBJ2-3; no firm D call. With 4 bases removed from V and 0 bases from J, the gap between germline ends came to 14 bases. Looked up from germline, CDR1 is GTSNPN and CDR2 is SVGIG (reference sequence). This CDR3 spans 15 amino acids. The CDR3 DNA reads as TGTGCCTGGAATCGTGAATACGCTAGCACAGATACGCAGTATTTT. Translated: CAWNREYASTDTQYF.

The rearrangement links TRBV9 to TRBJ2-7; perhaps TRBD2 as D (6 bases). From germline, CDR1 is SGDLS and CDR2 YYNGEE. The CDR3 runs to 18 residues. V gave up 3 bases and J gave up 2 bases, with 24 bases separating them. The CDR3 loop reads CASSGEGGWSGSTYEQYF. The CDR3 DNA sequence: TGTGCCAGCAGCGGAGAAGGAGGGTGGTCAGGGAGTACCTACGAGCAGTACTTC. Complete variable domain (other parts from reference TRBV9 and TRBJ2-7): DSGVTQTPKHLITATGQRVTLRCSPRSGDLSVYWYQQSLDQGLQFLIQYYNGEERAKGNILERFSAQQFPDLHSELNLSSLELGDSALYFCASSGEGGWSGSTYEQYFGPGTRLTVT.

The V call is TRBV6-1, the J call TRBJ1-1; D may be TRBD1 (5 bases). This CDR3 comprises 13 residues. V was trimmed by 6 bases and J by 3 bases, leaving 11 bases between them. The germline gives CDR1 MNHNS, CDR2 SASEGT. CDR3 loop: CASRWGGDTEAFF. The CDR3 region has the DNA TGTGCCAGCAGGTGGGGCGGTGACACTGAAGCTTTCTTT.

V and J are TRBV6-5 and TRBJ1-2; D uncertain. In germline, CDR1 is MNHEY, CDR2 SVGAGI. The CDR3 contains 12 residues. Trimming removed 7 bases at V and 5 bases at J, with 11 bases between. DNA for the CDR3: TGTGCCAGCACTACACCTACGTATGGCTACACCTTC. Encoded protein: CASTTPTYGYTF.

This chain links TRBV4-3 with TRBJ2-7; TRBD2 aligns across 12 bases. Germline CDR1 is LGHNA and CDR2 is YSLEER. V lost 4 bases to trimming and J lost 1 base; unmatched junction nucleotides: 5. The CDR3 totals 16 residues. The CDR3 region is CASSRIGLAGSYEQYF. CDR3 nucleotides: TGCGCCAGCAGCCGCATCGGACTAGCGGGATCCTACGAGCAGTACTTC.

This rearrangement joins TRBV19 to TRBJ2-1; D ambiguous. The ends were cut back, 0 bases at V and 7 bases at J, with 7 bases in the middle. The CDR3 runs to 13 residues. Germline CDR1 is LNHDA and CDR2 is SQIVND (reference sequence). The CDR3 region is CASSIEVGNEQFF. In DNA, the CDR3 is TGTGCCAGTAGTATAGAGGTGGGTAATGAGCAGTTCTTC.

This chain uses TRBV2 with TRBJ1-1, with D possibly being TRBD1 (5 bases). Between the trimmed V and J ends, which lost 6 bases and 5 bases, there was a span of 16 bases. Looked up from germline, CDR1 is SNHLY and CDR2 is FYNNEI. The CDR3 length is 14 residues. The CDR3 is CASSIGWGGTEAFF. The CDR3 nucleotides read TGTGCCAGCAGCATAGGGTGGGGGGGGACTGAAGCTTTCTTT.

The CDR3 region is CASSVATRGFSGNTIYF. CDR3 DNA: TGTGCCAGCAGCGTAGCGACAAGGGGGTTCTCTGGAAACACCATATATTTT. This chain links TRBV9 with TRBJ1-3; TRBD1 might be the D (6 bases). This CDR3 is 17 amino acids long. The V end was cut by 0 bases, the J end by 0 bases, with 13 bases between. The germline V gene encodes CDR1 SGDLS and CDR2 YYNGEE. Full variable domain (rest looked up from reference TRBV9 and TRBJ1-3): DSGVTQTPKHLITATGQRVTLRCSPRSGDLSVYWYQQSLDQGLQFLIQYYNGEERAKGNILERFSAQQFPDLHSELNLSSLELGDSALYFCASSVATRGFSGNTIYFGEGSWLTVV.

The chain is built from TRBV5-1 and TRBJ2-1; D possibly corresponds to TRBD2 (7 bases). The CDR3 extends over 18 amino acids. The germline CDR1 and CDR2 sequences are SGHRS and YFSETQ. The V and J ends lost 6 bases and 3 bases respectively, with 25 bases between them. CDR3 residues: CASTRGDGGLPYYNEQFF. The CDR3 bases are TGCGCCAGCACCCGGGGGGACGGGGGGCTTCCTTACTACAATGAGCAGTTCTTC. Full variable domain (missing parts from reference TRBV5-1 and TRBJ2-1): KAGVTQTPRYLIKTRGQQVTLSCSPISGHRSVSWYQQTPGQGLQFLFEYFSETQRNKGNFPGRFSGRQFSNSRSEMNVSTLELGDSALYLCASTRGDGGLPYYNEQFFGPGTRLTVL.

V is TRBV2 and J is TRBJ2-6; no reliable D call. V lost 6 bases to trimming and J lost 0 bases, with 12 bases between them. Per germline, CDR1 SNHLY and CDR2 FYNNEI. CDR3 length: 16 residues. Here the CDR3 reads CASSLDGVSGANVLTF. In nucleotides, the CDR3 is TGTGCCAGCAGCCTAGACGGTGTCTCTGGGGCCAACGTCCTGACTTTC.

This clone was counted once. The rearrangement links TRBV5-1 to TRBJ2-1, with D maybe TRBD1 (5 bases). Trimming pared 4 bases from V and 10 bases from J, leaving 24 bases between. This CDR3 is built from 16 residues. CDR1 SGHRS and CDR2 YFSETQ come from the germline V gene. CDR3 region: CASSPGLGGGQWEQFF. The CDR3 coding sequence is TGCGCCAGCAGCCCCGGTCTTGGTGGTGGACAATGGGAGCAGTTCTTC.

The chain carries TRBV6-1 and TRBJ2-5; D not certain. Trimming shortened V by 5 bases and J by 4 bases, and 14 bases separated the two germline ends. Germline loops: CDR1 MNHNS, CDR2 SASEGT. The CDR3 contains 14 residues. CDR3 in amino acids: CASSPWVGPETQYF. Written as DNA, the CDR3 is TGTGCCAGCAGTCCATGGGTGGGCCCAGAGACCCAGTACTTC.

The V call is TRBV4-1, the J call TRBJ2-3, with 11 positions matching TRBD2. The CDR3 extends over 16 amino acids. Unmatched junction bases numbered 6, after V lost 3 bases and J lost 4 bases. Germline CDR1 reads MGHRA; CDR2 reads YSYEKL. CDR3 in DNA: TGCGCCAGCAGCCATCCCCTACTAGCGGGGGCAGATACGCAGTATTTT. Its protein product is CASSHPLLAGADTQYF.

This chain links TRBV6-1 with TRBJ2-5, with TRBD1 matching 9 bases. This CDR3 spans 15 amino acids. After removal of 6 bases from V and 2 bases from J, the junction contained 7 bases not matched to a gene. The germline V gene encodes CDR1 MNHNS and CDR2 SASEGT. The CDR3 spells CASRLTGGTQETQYF. DNA of the CDR3: TGTGCCAGCAGACTGACAGGGGGGACGCAAGAGACCCAGTACTTC.

The chain carries TRBV29-1 and TRBJ1-1; 7 positions agree with TRBD1. The CDR3 runs to 13 residues. V dropped 4 bases and J dropped 4; count of bases not matched to a gene: 6. CDR1 is SQVTM and CDR2 is ANQGSEA in the germline V gene. This chain's CDR3 is CSVGPSGGTEAFF. DNA of the CDR3: TGCAGCGTTGGACCCTCAGGGGGCACTGAAGCTTTCTTT.

The J gene is TRBJ1-6, the V gene TRBV13; D unresolved. V lost 0 bases and J 7 bases, leaving 4 bases between the germline ends. This CDR3 contains 13 residues. Germline values: CDR1 PRHDT, CDR2 FYEKMQ (reference sequence). The CDR3 nucleotides are TGTGCCAGCAGCTTAGGATCCAATTCACCCCTCCACTTT. This sequence encodes CASSLGSNSPLHF.

The chain carries TRBV11-2 and TRBJ2-3, with D unclear. CDR1 is SGHAT and CDR2 is FQNNGV in the germline V gene. The CDR3 contains 16 residues. V was trimmed by 1 base and J by 0 bases, leaving 11 bases between them. CDR3 in DNA: TGTGCCAGCAGCTTAGTCGTAGGGATAAGCACAGATACGCAGTATTTT. Amino acid sequence: CASSLVVGISTDTQYF.

The CDR3 nucleotides read TGTGCCAGCAGCTCGGGCGGGGGCGCATATCAGCCCCAGCATTTT. Protein sequence: CASSSGGGAYQPQHF. J is TRBJ1-5 and V is TRBV7-8; possibly TRBD1 for D (6 bases). Trimming stripped 4 bases from V and 5 bases from J, with 15 bases between. CDR3 length: 15 residues. Per the germline V gene, CDR1 is SGHVS and CDR2 is FQNEAQ.

The chain joins TRBV5-5 to TRBJ1-1; TRBD1 matches 7 bases. CDR1 and CDR2 from the germline V gene are SGHKS and YYEKEE (reference sequence). The CDR3 loop spans 15 amino acids. The V segment lost 3 bases and the J segment 2 bases; nucleotides outside the gene matches: 7. The CDR3 DNA is TGTGCCAGCAGCTCCACAGGGGATCTAAACACTGAAGCTTTCTTT. Protein: CASSSTGDLNTEAFF.